Reported below is one T cell receptor beta chain. Antigen specificity is unknown. The data derive from a study of T cell responses to AZD1222 COVID-19 vaccine. Study-wide results and caveats: Among spike-specific TCRs, nearly half reportedly target unmutated variant regions.

The study pooled second doses at about 4 or about 12 weeks. The V and J ends lost 4 bases and 5 bases, in that order; junction bases with no gene match: 2. Germline CDR1 reads SEHNR; CDR2 reads FQNEAQ (reference sequence). This CDR3 has 14 residues. Sequencing used immunoSEQ multiplex PCR; TCRdb keeps in-frame clones, though not all of them. The sample includes about 180,000 clones, 80% to 95% of them seen just once. The sequences come from peripheral blood, collected 28 days after the second AZD1222 dose. This chain links TRBV7-9 with TRBJ1-4, with 9 bases fitting TRBD1. The receptor's source is an adult who received the AZD1222 COVID-19 vaccine. CDR3 region: CASSSTGGNEKLFF. CDR3 nucleotide sequence: TGTGCCAGCAGCTCGACAGGGGGGAATGAAAAACTGTTTTTT.